The 8 T cell receptor beta chains given below trace back to one sample, sequenced in a study of T cell changes during pregnancy in multiple sclerosis. Data came from immunoSEQ multiplex PCR; TCRdb stores just in-frame clones and leaves some out. This table holds some 100,000 clones, about nine tenths found once. The sample consisted of peripheral blood, taken after pregnancy. The receptor set was obtained from a female donor with multiple sclerosis, enrolled in a pregnancy study.

The V call is TRBV27, the J call TRBJ2-1; TRBD2 agrees at 9 bases. V dropped 1 base and J dropped 6; count of bases not matched to a gene: 10. The germline V gene has CDR1 MNHEY and CDR2 SMNVEV (reference sequence). This CDR3 comprises 17 residues. The CDR3 coding sequence is TGTGCCAGCAGTTTATATAGCGGGAGACGTATTCCCAATGAGCAGTTCTTC. Its protein product is CASSLYSGRRIPNEQFF.

V is TRBV7-6 and J is TRBJ2-5; 7 nucleotides align to TRBD2. The CDR3 runs to 14 residues. J lost 4 bases, V lost 7 bases, and 9 bases had no gene match. The germline V gene encodes CDR1 SGHVS and CDR2 FNYEAQ. The CDR3 loop reads CASTRSGGVETQYF. As DNA, the CDR3 is TGTGCCAGCACCCGATCGGGGGGAGTAGAGACCCAGTACTTC.

The gene calls are TRBV27 and TRBJ1-6; the D gene is possibly TRBD1 (5 bases). The length of the CDR3 is 15 residues. Trimming left V 6 bases short and J 7 bases short, with 16 bases between. Germline lookup yields CDR1 MNHEY and CDR2 SMNVEV (reference sequence). CDR3 protein: CASSKAQEGNSPLHF. In DNA form, the CDR3 reads TGTGCCAGCAGCAAGGCACAGGAGGGAAATTCACCCCTCCACTTT.

This clone has just a few counts. The chain has TRBV18 and TRBJ1-1; D is undetermined. V gave up 2 bases and J gave up 2 bases, with 6 bases separating them. CDR3 size: 13 residues. Germline V gives CDR1 KGHSH, CDR2 LQKENI. The chain's CDR3 is CASSPNINTEAFF. The CDR3 DNA reads as TGTGCCAGCTCACCAAACATTAACACTGAAGCTTTCTTT.

The chain uses TRBV6-1 and TRBJ2-2, with 7 positions matching TRBD2. Germline V gene sequence: CDR1 MNHNS, CDR2 SASEGT. The J segment lost 5 bases and the V segment lost 7 bases, leaving 10 bases of the junction unmatched. The CDR3 has 15 residues. CDR3 sequence: CASMYQREVTGELFF. The CDR3 DNA reads TGTGCCAGCATGTACCAGCGGGAAGTTACCGGGGAGCTGTTTTTT.

The chain carries TRBV6-4 and TRBJ2-3; D is perhaps TRBD2 (6 bases). Trimming pared 0 bases from V and 4 bases from J, leaving 14 bases between. The CDR3 spans 16 residues. From germline, CDR1 is MRHNA and CDR2 SNTAGT. In nucleotides, the CDR3 is TGTGCCAGCAGTGACTCTAAGGGTGGAGGGCCAGATACGCAGTATTTT. Translated: CASSDSKGGGPDTQYF.

The chain has TRBV7-3 and TRBJ2-3; the match to TRBD2 covers 10 bases. CDR3 size: 16 residues. J lost 3 bases, V lost 4 bases, and 7 bases had no gene match. The germline gives CDR1 SGHTA, CDR2 FQGTGA. The CDR3 DNA follows: TGTGCCAGCAGCTCCCCTAGCGGGAGTTTGACAGATACGCAGTATTTT. This codes for CASSSPSGSLTDTQYF.

The rearrangement joins TRBV28 to TRBJ1-5; 8 nucleotides line up with TRBD1. V was pared by 5 bases and J by 4 bases, with 13 bases of the junction left unmatched. CDR1 MDHEN and CDR2 SYDVKM come from the germline V gene. The CDR3 is 17 amino acids. The CDR3 loop reads CASSISITGGWNQPQHF. The CDR3 bases are TGTGCCAGCAGTATCAGTATCACAGGGGGTTGGAATCAGCCCCAGCATTTT.